This TCR beta chain is from a study of blood T cell repertoires in COVID-19. This CDR3 is 13 amino acids long. Trimming shortened V by 3 bases and J by 2 bases, and 8 bases separated the two germline ends. Germline CDR1 reads SGDLS; CDR2 reads YYNGEE. Sequencing used immunoSEQ multiplex PCR; TCRdb keeps in-frame clones, though not all of them. This table holds roughly 100,000 clones, roughly 81% found once. The chain links TRBV9 to TRBJ1-1; D not certain. Material for sequencing was peripheral blood. The TCR originated in a man aged 40-49 years with active or convalescent COVID-19. The CDR3 nucleotides are TGTGCCAGCAGCGGAGATAGAAACACTGAAGCTTTCTTT. Protein sequence: CASSGDRNTEAFF.